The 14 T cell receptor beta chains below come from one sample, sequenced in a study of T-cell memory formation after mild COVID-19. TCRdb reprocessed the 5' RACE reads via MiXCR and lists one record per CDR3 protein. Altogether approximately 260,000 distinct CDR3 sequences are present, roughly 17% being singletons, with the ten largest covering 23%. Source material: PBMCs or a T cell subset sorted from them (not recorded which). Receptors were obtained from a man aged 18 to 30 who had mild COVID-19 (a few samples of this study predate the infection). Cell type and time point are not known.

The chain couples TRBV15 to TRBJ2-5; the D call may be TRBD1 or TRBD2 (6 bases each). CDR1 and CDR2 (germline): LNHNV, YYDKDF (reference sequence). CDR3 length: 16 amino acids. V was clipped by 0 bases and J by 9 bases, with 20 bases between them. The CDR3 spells CATSRDRAEGGEAQYF. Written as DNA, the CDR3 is TGTGCCACCAGCAGAGATAGGGCAGAGGGGGGCGAGGCCCAGTACTTC. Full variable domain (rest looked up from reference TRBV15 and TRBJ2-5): DAMVIQNPRYQVTQFGKPVTLSCSQTLNHNVMYWYQQKSSQAPKLLFHYYDKDFNNEADTPDNFQSRRPNTSFCFLDIRSPGLGDTAMYLCATSRDRAEGGEAQYFGPGTRLLVL.

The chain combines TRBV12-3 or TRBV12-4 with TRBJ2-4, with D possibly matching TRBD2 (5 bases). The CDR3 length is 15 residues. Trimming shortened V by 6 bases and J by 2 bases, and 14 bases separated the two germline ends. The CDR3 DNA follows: TGTGCCAGCAGCCCTAGCCCGGGAACCAAAAACATTCAGTACTTC. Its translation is CASSPSPGTKNIQYF.

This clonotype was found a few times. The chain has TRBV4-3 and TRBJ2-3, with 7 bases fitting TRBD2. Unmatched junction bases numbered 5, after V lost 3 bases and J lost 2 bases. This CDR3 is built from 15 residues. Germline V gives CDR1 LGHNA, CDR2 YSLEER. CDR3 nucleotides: TGCGCCAGCAGCCACTCGCGGGGGTCCACAGATACGCAGTATTTT. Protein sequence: CASSHSRGSTDTQYF.

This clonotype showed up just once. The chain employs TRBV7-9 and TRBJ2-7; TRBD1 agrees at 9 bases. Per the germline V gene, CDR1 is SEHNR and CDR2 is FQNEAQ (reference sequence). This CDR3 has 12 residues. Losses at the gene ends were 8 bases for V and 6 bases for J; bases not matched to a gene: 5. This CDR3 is CASGQGNSEQYV. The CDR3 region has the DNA TGTGCCAGCGGACAGGGGAATAGCGAGCAGTACGTC.

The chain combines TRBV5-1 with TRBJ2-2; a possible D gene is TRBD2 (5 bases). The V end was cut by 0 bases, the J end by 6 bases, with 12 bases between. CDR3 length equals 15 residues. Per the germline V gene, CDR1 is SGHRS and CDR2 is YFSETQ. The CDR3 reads CASSLGLAEAGELFF. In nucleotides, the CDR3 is TGCGCCAGCAGCTTGGGGCTAGCTGAAGCCGGGGAGCTGTTTTTT.

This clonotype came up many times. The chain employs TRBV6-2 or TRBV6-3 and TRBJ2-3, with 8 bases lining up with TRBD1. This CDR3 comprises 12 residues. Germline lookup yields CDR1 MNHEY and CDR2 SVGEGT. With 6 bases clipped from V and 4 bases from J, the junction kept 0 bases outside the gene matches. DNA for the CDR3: TGTGCCAGCAGGACAGGGGCAGATACGCAGTATTTT. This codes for CASRTGADTQYF.

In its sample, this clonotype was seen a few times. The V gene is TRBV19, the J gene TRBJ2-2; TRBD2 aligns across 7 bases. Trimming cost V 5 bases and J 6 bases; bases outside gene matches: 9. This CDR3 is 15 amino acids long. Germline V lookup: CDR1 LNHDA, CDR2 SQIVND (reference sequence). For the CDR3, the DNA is TGTGCCAGTAGTCTCGGGACTACCTCCCCCGGGGAGCTGTTTTTT. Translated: CASSLGTTSPGELFF.

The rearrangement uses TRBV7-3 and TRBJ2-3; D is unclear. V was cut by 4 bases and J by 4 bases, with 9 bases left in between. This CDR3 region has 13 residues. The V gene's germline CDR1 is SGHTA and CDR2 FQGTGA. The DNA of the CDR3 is TGTGCCAGCAGCTGGCGACTGGCAGATACGCAGTATTTT. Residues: CASSWRLADTQYF.

The CDR3 is CASSLAAGHPNTGELFF. For the CDR3, the DNA is TGCGCCAGCAGCCTAGCGGCTGGCCACCCGAACACCGGGGAGCTGTTTTTT. The V and J genes are TRBV4-1 and TRBJ2-2; tentative D call: TRBD2 (6 bases). Trimming pared 4 bases from V and 0 bases from J, leaving 15 bases between. Germline values: CDR1 MGHRA, CDR2 YSYEKL. The CDR3 extends over 17 amino acids.

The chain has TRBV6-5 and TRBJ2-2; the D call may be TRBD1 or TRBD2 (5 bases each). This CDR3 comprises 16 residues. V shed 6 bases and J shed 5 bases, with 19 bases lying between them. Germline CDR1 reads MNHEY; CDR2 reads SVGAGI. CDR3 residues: CASRRGVGSGTGELFF. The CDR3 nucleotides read TGTGCCAGCAGGAGGGGTGTAGGGTCAGGAACCGGGGAGCTGTTTTTT.

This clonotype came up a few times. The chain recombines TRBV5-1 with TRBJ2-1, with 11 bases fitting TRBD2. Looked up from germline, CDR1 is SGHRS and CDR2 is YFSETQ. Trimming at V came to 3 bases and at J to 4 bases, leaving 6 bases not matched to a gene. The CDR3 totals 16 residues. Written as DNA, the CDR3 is TGCGCCAGCAGCTCTGTTAGCGGGGGGGAATACAATGAGCAGTTCTTC. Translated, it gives CASSSVSGGEYNEQFF. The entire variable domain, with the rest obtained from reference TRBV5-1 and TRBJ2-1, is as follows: KAGVTQTPRYLIKTRGQQVTLSCSPISGHRSVSWYQQTPGQGLQFLFEYFSETQRNKGNFPGRFSGRQFSNSRSEMNVSTLELGDSALYLCASSSVSGGEYNEQFFGPGTRLTVL.

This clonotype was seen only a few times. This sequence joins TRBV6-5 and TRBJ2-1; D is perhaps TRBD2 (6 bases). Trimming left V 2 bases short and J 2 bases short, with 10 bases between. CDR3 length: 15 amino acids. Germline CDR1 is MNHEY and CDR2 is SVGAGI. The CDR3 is CASSYGLPTYNEQFF. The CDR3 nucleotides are TGTGCCAGCAGTTACGGACTACCCACCTACAATGAGCAGTTCTTC.

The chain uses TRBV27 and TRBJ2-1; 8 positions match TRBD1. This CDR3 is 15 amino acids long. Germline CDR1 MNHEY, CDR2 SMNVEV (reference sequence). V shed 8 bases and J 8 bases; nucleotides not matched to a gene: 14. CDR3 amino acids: CASCLRQGAFDEQFF. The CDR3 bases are TGTGCCAGCTGCCTTCGGCAGGGGGCCTTCGATGAGCAGTTCTTC.

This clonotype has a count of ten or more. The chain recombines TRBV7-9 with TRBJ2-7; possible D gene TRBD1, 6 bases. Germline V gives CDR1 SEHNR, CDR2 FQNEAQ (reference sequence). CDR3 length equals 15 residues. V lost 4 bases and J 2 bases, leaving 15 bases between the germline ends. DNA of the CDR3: TGTGCCAGCAGCTCAGACAGGACAGAGCCCTACGAGCAGTACGTC. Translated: CASSSDRTEPYEQYV.